The 10 T cell receptor beta chains given below trace back to one sample, sequenced in a study of shared clonotypes between healthy human individuals. Method: immunoSEQ multiplex PCR; TCRdb's copy keeps in-frame clones and lacks some. The repertoire holds 97,000 or so clones, with roughly 50% as singletons. Sequences were obtained from PBMCs. The receptor source for this set is a woman in her forties in good health. Some clones in this sample may be carry-over from other donors' samples.

The chain is built from TRBV29-1 and TRBJ1-2; D not certain. Trimming shortened V by 4 bases and J by 2 bases, and 8 bases separated the two germline ends. The CDR3 has 12 residues. From germline, CDR1 is SQVTM and CDR2 ANQGSEA. The CDR3 protein is CSVVWTNYGYTF. The CDR3 nucleotides are TGCAGCGTTGTCTGGACGAACTATGGCTACACCTTC.

This clone was detected only once. CDR3 amino acids: CASSPVIRGTGELFF. The CDR3 region has the DNA TGTGCCAGCAGTCCGGTAATACGGGGCACCGGGGAGCTGTTTTTT. The chain links TRBV27 to TRBJ2-2, with D tentatively TRBD2 (5 bases). The germline CDR1 and CDR2 sequences are MNHEY and SMNVEV (reference sequence). Trimming shortened V by 5 bases and J by 4 bases, and 14 bases separated the two germline ends. This CDR3 comprises 15 residues.

The chain links TRBV20-1 to TRBJ2-7; D is unresolved. Germline assignment: CDR1 DFQATT and CDR2 SNEGSKA (reference sequence). CDR3 length: 11 amino acids. Trimming shortened V by 4 bases and J by 3 bases, and 7 bases separated the two germline ends. The DNA for the CDR3 is TGCAGTGCTAAACGGAGCTACGAGCAGTACTTC. It specifies CSAKRSYEQYF.

V and J are TRBV5-6 and TRBJ1-3; perhaps TRBD1 as D (5 bases). The germline V gene has CDR1 SGHDT and CDR2 YYEEEE. CDR3 length equals 15 residues. V lost 0 bases to trimming and J lost 2 bases, with 9 bases between them. This CDR3 reads CASSLEGLPGNTIYF. The CDR3 DNA sequence: TGTGCCAGCAGCTTGGAGGGGCTCCCTGGAAACACCATATATTTT.

Note on this clone: A much larger clonotype is one base distant, so this may be a read error. Different DNA sequences within this sample yield the same CDR3. The rearrangement links TRBV28 to TRBJ2-2; TRBD2 is a possible D gene (5 bases). The CDR3 is 15 amino acids. CDR1 is MDHEN and CDR2 is SYDVKM in the germline V gene. CDR3 nucleotides: TGCGCCAGCAGTTTATCGGTGGGAGCCCCCGGGGAGCTGTTTTTT. It yields the protein CASSLSVGAPGELFF.

The genes are TRBV6-5 and TRBJ1-6; the match to TRBD1 covers 10 bases. Germline V CDR1 and CDR2: MNHEY, SVGAGI. V gave up 6 bases and J gave up 6 bases; unmatched junction bases: 2. The length of the CDR3 is 14 residues. The CDR3: CASRRDRGNSPLHF. The CDR3 region has the DNA TGTGCCAGCAGGCGGGACAGGGGTAATTCACCCCTCCACTTT.

The table lists this clone with a few counts. The V gene is TRBV5-6, the J gene TRBJ2-2, with D maybe TRBD2 (5 bases). Germline assignment: CDR1 SGHDT and CDR2 YYEEEE. The CDR3 is made up of 15 amino acids. Trimming removed 2 bases at V and 6 bases at J, with 14 bases between. CDR3 sequence: CASSLVRAVAGELFF. CDR3 bases: TGTGCCAGCAGCTTAGTGAGGGCCGTCGCCGGGGAGCTGTTTTTT.

This sequence joins TRBV19 and TRBJ2-5; D remains ambiguous. The last part of the DNA fits TRBJ2-7 better; the J call may be wrong. The CDR3 loop spans 15 amino acids. Germline-derived CDR1 and CDR2 are LNHDA and SQIVND (reference sequence). CDR3 in DNA: TGTGCCAGTAGTATAGGTTGGCAGGCTGCAAACGAGCAGTACTTC. It encodes CASSIGWQAANEQYF.

V and J are TRBV28 and TRBJ2-7; TRBD2 matches at 8 bases. With 6 bases clipped from V and 7 bases from J, the junction kept 5 bases outside the gene matches. CDR1 MDHEN and CDR2 SYDVKM come from the germline V gene. The CDR3 loop spans 12 amino acids. CDR3 nucleotides: TGTGCCAGCAGCTCCGGGACTAGTGAGCAGTACTTC. Its translation is CASSSGTSEQYF.

This clone has only one observation. The V and J genes are TRBV29-1 and TRBJ2-1; TRBD2 matches 14 bases. The CDR3 has 16 amino acids. From germline, CDR1 is SQVTM and CDR2 ANQGSEA. V dropped 0 bases and J dropped 10; count of bases not matched to a gene: 8. CDR3 loop: CSVEDPRTSGRTEQFF. In nucleotides, the CDR3 is TGCAGCGTTGAAGACCCTCGGACTAGCGGGAGGACCGAGCAGTTCTTC.